The 18 T cell receptor beta chains presented below share a single source sample, sequenced in a study of T cell changes during pregnancy in multiple sclerosis. The repertoire was sequenced with immunoSEQ multiplex PCR; TCRdb's copy has only in-frame clones and lacks some. The table has around 50,000 clones, 80% to 95% seen once; the top ten hold around 0.48%. Sequences were derived from CD4+ T cells from peripheral blood mononuclear cells, sampled in the third trimester of pregnancy. The receptor source for this set is a female donor with multiple sclerosis, enrolled in a pregnancy study.

This clone has just a few counts. The chain uses TRBV7-9 and TRBJ2-2; no clear D gene. V lost 11 bases and J 1 base, leaving 11 bases between the germline ends. The CDR3 loop spans 13 amino acids. Germline CDR1 reads SEHNR; CDR2 reads FQNEAQ (reference sequence). CDR3 amino acids: CAVKRRNTGELFF. As DNA, the CDR3 is TGTGCCGTGAAAAGGAGGAACACCGGGGAGCTGTTTTTT.

The chain links TRBV18 to TRBJ2-7; 8 bases align to TRBD2. The CDR3 covers 19 residues. Germline values: CDR1 KGHSH, CDR2 LQKENI. The trim removed 4 bases at V and 7 bases at J, leaving 24 bases unmatched. The DNA for the CDR3 is TGTGCCAGCTCACTACGGGGCGGGGGGATTTCCCCACTCGTAGGGGAGCAGTACTTC. Its translation is CASSLRGGGISPLVGEQYF.

This clone has a single count. The chain employs TRBV5-1 and TRBJ2-2, with a possible D match to TRBD1 (6 bases). CDR3 length equals 13 residues. V was clipped by 7 bases and J by 6 bases, with 13 bases between them. Germline CDR1 and CDR2: SGHRS and YFSETQ. The chain's CDR3 is CASSGVQAGELFF. The CDR3 DNA reads as TGCGCCAGCTCAGGGGTACAAGCCGGGGAGCTGTTTTTT.

The chain is built from TRBV19 and TRBJ1-4, with TRBD1 identical over 10 bases. Germline lookup yields CDR1 LNHDA and CDR2 SQIVND (reference sequence). The CDR3 runs to 13 residues. V lost 11 bases, J lost 5 bases, and 5 bases stayed unmatched. CDR3 in amino acids: CASDRGWNEKLFF. DNA for the CDR3: TGTGCCTCGGACAGGGGGTGGAATGAAAAACTGTTTTTT. Looking up the rest from reference TRBV19 and TRBJ1-4 gives the full variable domain: DGGITQSPKYLFRKEGQNVTLSCEQNLNHDAMYWYRQDPGQGLRLIYYSQIVNDFQKGDIAEGYSVSREKKESFPLTVTSAQKNPTAFYLCASDRGWNEKLFFGSGTQLSVL.

This rearrangement joins TRBV6-1 to TRBJ2-5; 12 bases are a match to TRBD2. The CDR3 sequence is 15 residues long. From germline, CDR1 is MNHNS and CDR2 SASEGT. V trimming: 2 bases; J trimming: 2 bases; junction bases outside the gene matches: 0. The chain's CDR3 is CASSELAGGQETQYF. The CDR3 DNA follows: TGTGCCAGCAGTGAACTAGCGGGGGGGCAAGAGACCCAGTACTTC.

This clone qualifies as medium-sized. The chain joins TRBV20-1 to TRBJ1-1, with D unclear. Germline lookup yields CDR1 DFQATT and CDR2 SNEGSKA (reference sequence). Trimming shortened V by 4 bases and J by 7 bases, and 7 bases separated the two germline ends. This CDR3 region has 10 residues. CDR3 sequence (DNA): TGCAGTGCTAATGGCGGTGAAGCTTTCTTT. Protein product: CSANGGEAFF.

The chain links TRBV7-2 to TRBJ2-7, with TRBD2 as a possible D gene (7 bases). The CDR3 totals 15 residues. The germline CDR1 and CDR2 sequences are SGHTA and FQGNSA. Between the trimmed V and J ends, which lost 7 bases and 5 bases, there was a span of 21 bases. As DNA, the CDR3 is TGTGCCAGCACCGTTCAAACGGGGGGCGTCGACGAGCAGTACTTC. Protein: CASTVQTGGVDEQYF.

The chain couples TRBV5-6 to TRBJ1-2, with D possibly being TRBD1 (5 bases). Germline lookup yields CDR1 SGHDT and CDR2 YYEEEE. The CDR3 contains 12 residues. V lost 4 bases, J lost 8 bases, and 12 bases lay in between. CDR3 loop: CASSILRGGYTF. The CDR3 nucleotides read TGTGCCAGCAGCATTCTCCGGGGGGGCTACACCTTC.

This clone was counted a single time. The rearrangement joins TRBV5-4 to TRBJ2-7; a possible D gene is TRBD1 (6 bases). This CDR3 is built from 12 residues. The germline V gene encodes CDR1 SGHNT and CDR2 YYREEE (reference sequence). With 0 bases removed from V and 6 bases from J, the gap between germline ends came to 7 bases. The CDR3 nucleotides are TGTGCCAGCAGCTTGGAAGGGGGCGAGCAGTACTTC. It is translated as CASSLEGGEQYF.

The genes are TRBV2 and TRBJ1-4, with TRBD1 identical over 10 bases. CDR3 length: 13 residues. Germline V gene lookup returns CDR1 SNHLY and CDR2 FYNNEI. Germline trimming cut 4 bases from V and 7 bases from J; bases unmatched to any gene: 0. The CDR3 sequence: CASSGTGGEKLFF. The CDR3 nucleotides are TGTGCCAGCAGTGGGACAGGGGGTGAAAAACTGTTTTTT. The full variable domain, with the rest looked up from reference TRBV2 and TRBJ1-4, is EPEVTQTPSHQVTQMGQEVILRCVPISNHLYFYWYRQILGQKVEFLVSFYNNEISEKSEIFDDQFSVERPDGSNFTLKIRSTKLEDSAMYFCASSGTGGEKLFFGSGTQLSVL.

The chain recombines TRBV29-1 with TRBJ1-1; TRBD1 matches 10 bases. This CDR3 has 13 residues. Unmatched junction bases numbered 2, after V lost 6 bases and J lost 1 base. In germline, CDR1 is SQVTM, CDR2 ANQGSEA. CDR3 in DNA: TGCAGCGTGACAGGGGGCTCGAACACTGAAGCTTTCTTT. It encodes CSVTGGSNTEAFF.

This clone rates as medium-sized. The chain couples TRBV9 to TRBJ1-6; D possibly corresponds to TRBD1 (6 bases). The V gene lost 9 bases and the J gene lost 10 bases, with 14 bases spanning the gap. Looked up from germline, CDR1 is SGDLS and CDR2 is YYNGEE. There are 12 residues in the CDR3. The CDR3 protein is CATRDTSSPLHF. CDR3 coding DNA: TGTGCCACCCGGGACACATCGTCACCCCTCCACTTT.

This sequence joins TRBV6-1 and TRBJ1-2; 7 bases align to TRBD1. Germline V lookup: CDR1 MNHNS, CDR2 SASEGT. This CDR3 contains 13 residues. The V and J ends lost 8 bases and 8 bases, in that order; junction bases with no gene match: 11. This CDR3 is CASQARGGEGYTF. Here the CDR3 DNA reads TGTGCCAGCCAGGCACGAGGGGGCGAAGGCTACACCTTC.

J is TRBJ1-2 and V is TRBV10-3; no clear D gene. The CDR3 totals 16 residues. V was cut by 5 bases and J by 8 bases, with 24 bases left in between. Looked up from germline, CDR1 is ENHRY and CDR2 is SYGVKD. The CDR3 loop is CAISPPPLQSSQGYTF. CDR3 DNA sequence: TGTGCCATCAGTCCCCCACCCCTCCAGTCGTCTCAGGGCTACACCTTC.

This clone was picked up one time. The chain combines TRBV21-1 with TRBJ2-3; TRBD2, as called in the table, went unchecked against the DNA. TRBV21-1 is labeled a pseudogene. The CDR3 spans 12 residues. DNA for the CDR3: TGTGCCAGCAGCCCCGGTGGAGATACGCAGTATTTT. Translating it yields CASSPGGDTQYF.

This chain connects TRBV2 to TRBJ1-6; 7 nucleotides align to TRBD1. Germline lookup yields CDR1 SNHLY and CDR2 FYNNEI. Trimming cost V 4 bases and J 3 bases; bases outside gene matches: 6. This CDR3 has 16 residues. This CDR3 is CASSAGDRDYNSPLHF. The CDR3, as DNA: TGTGCCAGCAGTGCGGGCGACAGGGACTATAATTCACCCCTCCACTTT.

This clone has just one count. This chain connects TRBV5-6 to TRBJ1-3, with D unresolved. The germline CDR1 and CDR2 sequences are SGHDT and YYEEEE. V shed 0 bases and J shed 0 bases, with 13 bases lying between them. The CDR3 spans 17 residues. The DNA for the CDR3 is TGTGCCAGCAGCTTGGTTGCATTTCGGGACTCTGGAAACACCATATATTTT. Its translation is CASSLVAFRDSGNTIYF.

V is TRBV19 and J is TRBJ2-2, with D possibly being TRBD1 (6 bases). Germline-derived CDR1 and CDR2 are LNHDA and SQIVND (reference sequence). The CDR3 loop spans 14 amino acids. V dropped 3 bases and J dropped 8 bases, with 13 bases sitting between them. In DNA, the CDR3 is TGTGCCAGTAGTATCGGTCAGGGGTCGGGGGAGCTGTTTTTT. Residues: CASSIGQGSGELFF.